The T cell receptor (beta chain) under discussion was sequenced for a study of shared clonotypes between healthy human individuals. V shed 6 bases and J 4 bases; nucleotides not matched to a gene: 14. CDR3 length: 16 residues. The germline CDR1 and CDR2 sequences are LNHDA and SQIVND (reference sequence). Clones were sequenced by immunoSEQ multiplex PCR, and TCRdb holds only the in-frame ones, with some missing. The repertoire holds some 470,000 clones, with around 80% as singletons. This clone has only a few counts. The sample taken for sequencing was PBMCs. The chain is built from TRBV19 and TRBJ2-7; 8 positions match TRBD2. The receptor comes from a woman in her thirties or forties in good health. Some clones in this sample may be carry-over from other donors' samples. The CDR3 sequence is CASSPRGAGGLYEQYF. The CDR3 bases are TGTGCCAGTAGCCCGCGGGGGGCGGGAGGACTTTACGAGCAGTACTTC.